Listed here are 27 T cell receptor beta chains from one sample, sequenced in a study of cytomegalovirus exposure and HLA in healthy donors. Clones were read by immunoSEQ multiplex PCR, and TCRdb kept only the in-frame ones, dropping some. The table lists about 120,000 clones, over 65% of them singletons. Sample: PBMCs. These receptors were taken from a woman between 25 and 40 years old in good health and CMV-seronegative.

V and J are TRBV27 and TRBJ1-4; a possible D gene is TRBD1 (5 bases). Germline V gene sequence: CDR1 MNHEY, CDR2 SMNVEV (reference sequence). CDR3 length: 15 residues. V was cut by 3 bases and J by 3 bases, with 11 bases left in between. CDR3 region: CASSFKRGANEKLFF. The CDR3 DNA sequence: TGTGCCAGCAGTTTTAAAAGGGGTGCTAATGAAAAACTGTTTTTT.

As DNA, the CDR3 is TGCAGCGTGGTTGACAGGGGCCTTTCCGGGGAGCTGTTTTTT. It yields the protein CSVVDRGLSGELFF. V and J are TRBV29-1 and TRBJ2-2; 8 nucleotides align to TRBD1. This CDR3 comprises 14 residues. V lost 6 bases to trimming and J lost 6 bases; unmatched junction nucleotides: 9. Per the germline V gene, CDR1 is SQVTM and CDR2 is ANQGSEA.

CDR3: CASGGDGGNYNEQFF. The CDR3 DNA reads TGCGCCAGCGGGGGGGACGGAGGAAATTACAATGAGCAGTTCTTC. The chain employs TRBV5-1 and TRBJ2-1; TRBD2 matches at 7 bases. Looked up from germline, CDR1 is SGHRS and CDR2 is YFSETQ. The CDR3 is 15 amino acids. V lost 7 bases and J lost 4; bases outside the gene matches: 11. The variable domain in full, with the rest retrieved from reference TRBV5-1 and TRBJ2-1, is KAGVTQTPRYLIKTRGQQVTLSCSPISGHRSVSWYQQTPGQGLQFLFEYFSETQRNKGNFPGRFSGRQFSNSRSEMNVSTLELGDSALYLCASGGDGGNYNEQFFGPGTRLTVL.

In DNA form, the CDR3 reads TGCGCCAGCAGCTTGACAGGGCGTACTGAAGCTTTCTTT. This codes for CASSLTGRTEAFF. The chain employs TRBV5-1 and TRBJ1-1, with a weak D call TRBD1 (6 bases). With 1 base removed from V and 5 bases from J, the gap between germline ends came to 9 bases. Germline loops: CDR1 SGHRS, CDR2 YFSETQ. This CDR3 region has 13 residues.

V is TRBV14 and J is TRBJ2-7, with TRBD2 as a possible D gene (6 bases). Trimming took off 2 bases at V and 0 bases at J, with 17 bases between the two ends. The CDR3 contains 17 residues. Germline CDR1 and CDR2: SGHDN and FVKESK. The CDR3 loop reads CASSQYHRGTYSYEQYF. The CDR3 DNA follows: TGTGCCAGCAGCCAATATCATCGCGGGACTTACTCCTACGAGCAGTACTTC.

This chain links TRBV11-3 with TRBJ1-2; 12 bases fit TRBD1. This CDR3 is built from 17 residues. The junction had 6 bases not matched to a gene; V was cut back by 1 base and J by 3 bases. Germline-derived CDR1 and CDR2 are SGHNT and YENEEA. CDR3: CASSLGGTGGLHYGYTF. CDR3 in DNA: TGTGCCAGCAGCTTAGGTGGGACAGGGGGCCTCCACTATGGCTACACCTTC. Filled out from reference TRBV11-3 and TRBJ1-2, the complete variable domain reads EAGVVQSPRYKIIEKKQPVAFWCNPISGHNTLYWYLQNLGQGPELLIRYENEEAVDDSQLPKDRFSAERLKGVDSTLKIQPAELGDSAVYLCASSLGGTGGLHYGYTFGSGTRLTVV.

The CDR3 DNA is TGTGCCATCAGTGGGACCAGACAGGGAGAGGGTGGCTACACCTTC. Protein: CAISGTRQGEGGYTF. This chain joins TRBV10-3 and TRBJ1-2; TRBD1 agrees at 7 bases. The CDR3 extends over 15 amino acids. The germline V gene has CDR1 ENHRY and CDR2 SYGVKD. J lost 7 bases, V lost 4 bases, and 12 bases had no gene match.

The chain is built from TRBV5-1 and TRBJ1-6, with 10 bases matching TRBD1. Germline V gene sequence: CDR1 SGHRS, CDR2 YFSETQ. V trimming: 2 bases; J trimming: 8 bases; junction bases outside the gene matches: 10. The CDR3 length is 17 residues. Here the CDR3 DNA reads TGCGCCAGCAGCTTACGTAGTACGGGACAGGGGTATTCACCCCTCCACTTT. Amino acid sequence: CASSLRSTGQGYSPLHF.

The chain is built from TRBV5-1 and TRBJ2-2; D may be TRBD1 (5 bases). Germline V CDR1 and CDR2: SGHRS, YFSETQ. V lost 2 bases and J lost 6, with 14 bases in between. This CDR3 comprises 15 residues. CDR3 loop: CASSFGARPPGELFF. The CDR3 DNA reads as TGCGCCAGCAGCTTTGGGGCCAGGCCCCCCGGGGAGCTGTTTTTT.

The rearrangement uses TRBV19 and TRBJ2-1, with a possible D match to TRBD2 (8 bases). Germline V CDR1 and CDR2: LNHDA, SQIVND (reference sequence). The CDR3 consists of 15 residues. Trimming cost V 7 bases and J 2 bases, with 15 bases left between them. The CDR3 sequence: CASTREGATYNEQFF. The CDR3 nucleotides are TGTGCCAGTACCCGGGAGGGGGCAACCTACAATGAGCAGTTCTTC.

The J gene is TRBJ2-7, the V gene TRBV11-2, with 11 bases aligning to TRBD1. The CDR3 runs to 15 residues. V was pared by 4 bases and J by 3 bases, with 5 bases of the junction left unmatched. Per the germline V gene, CDR1 is SGHAT and CDR2 is FQNNGV. This CDR3 is CASSSGTGGFYEQYF. CDR3 in DNA: TGTGCCAGCAGCTCCGGGACAGGGGGTTTCTACGAGCAGTACTTC. The full variable domain, in which reference TRBV11-2 and TRBJ2-7 provide the parts outside the CDR3, is EAGVAQSPRYKIIEKRQSVAFWCNPISGHATLYWYQQILGQGPKLLIQFQNNGVVDDSQLPKDRFSAERLKGVDSTLKIQPAKLEDSAVYLCASSSGTGGFYEQYFGPGTRLTVT.

The chain uses TRBV6-6 and TRBJ2-3; D is possibly TRBD2 (6 bases). Trimming took off 0 bases at V and 0 bases at J, with 10 bases between the two ends. The CDR3 has 16 amino acids. Germline V CDR1 and CDR2: MNHNY, SVGAGI (reference sequence). In DNA form, the CDR3 reads TGTGCCAGCAGTTACTCGGAGGGGCCGAGCACAGATACGCAGTATTTT. Translated, it gives CASSYSEGPSTDTQYF.

The chain recombines TRBV30 with TRBJ2-7; 8 nucleotides line up with TRBD2. CDR3 length: 14 residues. The ends lost 0 bases at V and 6 bases at J; junction bases unmatched: 7. Germline lookup yields CDR1 GTSNPN and CDR2 SVGIG (reference sequence). CDR3 region: CAWSVTSESIEQYF. The DNA for the CDR3 is TGTGCCTGGAGTGTGACTAGCGAGTCAATCGAGCAGTACTTC.

The V gene is TRBV28, the J gene TRBJ2-2; the D gene is possibly TRBD1 (5 bases). Trimming pared 3 bases from V and 0 bases from J, leaving 8 bases between. This CDR3 has 15 residues. Germline-derived CDR1 and CDR2 are MDHEN and SYDVKM. CDR3 sequence reads: CASSLGQTNTGELFF. The CDR3 nucleotides are TGTGCCAGCAGTTTGGGGCAAACGAACACCGGGGAGCTGTTTTTT.

The chain has TRBV18 and TRBJ1-3, with 12 bases identical to TRBD1. CDR3 length: 18 amino acids. The germline V gene encodes CDR1 KGHSH and CDR2 LQKENI. V dropped 3 bases and J dropped 2; count of bases not matched to a gene: 8. CDR3 in amino acids: CASSPHPGQGATGNTIYF. CDR3 DNA sequence: TGTGCCAGCTCACCCCATCCGGGACAGGGGGCGACTGGAAACACCATATATTTT.

The chain recombines TRBV5-1 with TRBJ1-3; D unclear. Looked up from germline, CDR1 is SGHRS and CDR2 is YFSETQ. This CDR3 spans 13 amino acids. V was trimmed by 3 bases and J by 2 bases, leaving 6 bases between them. CDR3 DNA sequence: TGCGCCAGCAGCTGGGAGGCTGGAAACACCATATATTTT. Amino acids: CASSWEAGNTIYF.

The chain combines TRBV4-3 with TRBJ1-1; D perhaps matches TRBD1 (5 bases). V dropped 2 bases and J dropped 4 bases, with 8 bases sitting between them. CDR1 and CDR2 (germline): LGHNA, YSLEER. The CDR3 contains 13 residues. CDR3 loop: CASSQTRGTEAFF. CDR3 sequence (DNA): TGCGCCAGCAGCCAAACAAGGGGCACTGAAGCTTTCTTT.

This rearrangement joins TRBV7-9 to TRBJ2-3, with TRBD1 matching 9 bases. This CDR3 has 16 amino acids. Germline trimming cut 5 bases from V and 4 bases from J; bases unmatched to any gene: 10. Germline CDR1 and CDR2: SEHNR and FQNEAQ (reference sequence). CDR3 nucleotides: TGTGCCAGCAGCCCGGCTGGACAGGGGCGGTCAGATACGCAGTATTTT. Amino acids: CASSPAGQGRSDTQYF.

This clone came up a few times. The CDR3 here is CASSREQGFSYEQYF. CDR3 bases: TGTGCCAGCTCACGGGAACAGGGATTCTCCTACGAGCAGTACTTC. V usage is TRBV18 and J usage is TRBJ2-7, with D perhaps TRBD1 (6 bases). Per the germline V gene, CDR1 is KGHSH and CDR2 is LQKENI. V dropped 4 bases and J dropped 0 bases, with 13 bases sitting between them. This CDR3 spans 15 amino acids. Together with reference TRBV18 and TRBJ2-7, the CDR3 gives the full variable domain: NAGVMQNPRHLVRRRGQEARLRCSPMKGHSHVYWYRQLPEEGLKFMVYLQKENIIDESGMPKERFSAEFPKEGPSILRIQQVVRGDSAAYFCASSREQGFSYEQYFGPGTRLTVT.

V usage is TRBV5-4 and J usage is TRBJ1-4; D gene uncertain. CDR1 is SGHNT and CDR2 is YYREEE in the germline V gene (reference sequence). V lost 4 bases and J 13 bases, leaving 17 bases between the germline ends. The CDR3 is made up of 13 amino acids. The CDR3 DNA reads TGTGCCAGCAGCCAGTTGTCCGGAGGTGGACTGTTTTTT. This gives the protein CASSQLSGGGLFF.

The CDR3 reads CASSTQGSNQPQHF. The CDR3 DNA is TGTGCCAGCAGTACACAGGGGAGCAATCAGCCCCAGCATTTT. V gene TRBV2 combines with J gene TRBJ1-5, with 7 bases fitting TRBD1. The junction had 2 bases not matched to a gene; V was cut back by 5 bases and J by 1 base. This CDR3 contains 14 residues. Germline V gene lookup returns CDR1 SNHLY and CDR2 FYNNEI.

This clone was seen a handful of times. The J gene is TRBJ1-1, the V gene TRBV4-1, with 7 bases fitting TRBD1. With 4 bases clipped from V and 0 bases from J, the junction kept 5 bases outside the gene matches. The CDR3 sequence is 15 residues long. CDR1 and CDR2 (germline): MGHRA, YSYEKL. In nucleotides, the CDR3 is TGCGCCAGCAGCCGGGCCGGGACAGTGAACACTGAAGCTTTCTTT. The encoded protein is CASSRAGTVNTEAFF.

The V call is TRBV7-6, the J call TRBJ1-2, with 7 positions matching TRBD1. Per the germline V gene, CDR1 is SGHVS and CDR2 is FNYEAQ. This CDR3 region has 12 residues. With V trimmed by 3 bases and J by 6 bases, 1 base remained unmatched. The CDR3 region has the DNA TGTGCCAGCAGCTTCAGGGGGGATGGCTACACCTTC. The encoded protein is CASSFRGDGYTF.

The chain carries TRBV14 and TRBJ2-3, with D hard to call. This CDR3 has 12 amino acids. V was clipped by 4 bases and J by 7 bases, with 9 bases between them. The germline V gene encodes CDR1 SGHDN and CDR2 FVKESK. CDR3 sequence (DNA): TGTGCCAGCAGCCCCTCTCACAATACGCAGTATTTT. It is translated as CASSPSHNTQYF.

This chain connects TRBV30 to TRBJ2-1, with 11 bases identical to TRBD2. Germline V gene lookup returns CDR1 GTSNPN and CDR2 SVGIG (reference sequence). The CDR3 length is 15 residues. J lost 8 bases, V lost 3 bases, and 9 bases had no gene match. The CDR3 sequence: CAWSPRGLAADEQFF. CDR3 sequence (DNA): TGTGCCTGGAGCCCGAGGGGACTAGCGGCAGATGAGCAGTTCTTC.

The CDR3 DNA sequence: TGCGCCAGCAGCTCCTTTCAAGGGCCCGGCGGGGGCACTGAAGCTTTCTTT. Amino acid sequence: CASSSFQGPGGGTEAFF. The V and J genes are TRBV5-1 and TRBJ1-1; possible D gene TRBD1, 5 bases. Per germline, CDR1 SGHRS and CDR2 YFSETQ. Between the trimmed V and J ends, which lost 3 bases and 4 bases, there was a span of 22 bases. The CDR3 contains 17 residues.

This sequence joins TRBV4-3 and TRBJ2-7; D gene unclear. V was cut by 0 bases and J by 2 bases, with 8 bases left in between. This CDR3 comprises 14 residues. The germline V gene encodes CDR1 LGHNA and CDR2 YSLEER. Here the CDR3 DNA reads TGCGCCAGCAGCCAAGACAGACATGCCTACGAGCAGTACTTC. Translated, it gives CASSQDRHAYEQYF.